This T cell receptor (beta chain) emerged from a study of a mutant IDH1 vaccine in newly diagnosed glioma. Overall study context: Before enrollment, the patients had been treated with radiotherapy alone, temozolomide alone, or both together. Most of them had received both.

TCRdb's table, derived via immunoSEQ multiplex PCR, lists solely in-frame clones and lacks some. The repertoire holds about 38,000 clones, with about nine tenths as singletons. Study-level points and caveats: Across multiple MHC alleles, 93.3% of patients had vaccine-induced responses.

Time point specified: baseline, week 1 (first vaccination visit). Treatment indicated: pre-vaccination baseline after standard-of-care therapy. Patients carried new grade 3 or 4 IDH1-mutant astrocytomas lacking nuclear ATRX. Remarks on this clone: No antigen is known for it.

This specimen consisted of PBMCs, obtained from a glioma patient treated with radiotherapy, temozolomide or both. The clonotype comes from a man aged 18 to 30 with glioma.

Here the CDR3 DNA reads TGTGCCACCAGCACGGGGGGACACGAAAAACTGTTTTTT. Amino acids: CATSTGGHEKLFF. V gene TRBV15 combines with J gene TRBJ1-4; possible D gene TRBD1, 6 bases. This CDR3 spans 13 amino acids. The germline gives CDR1 LNHNV, CDR2 YYDKDF (reference sequence). V dropped 4 bases and J dropped 8 bases, with 11 bases sitting between them.